Below, one T cell receptor beta chain is given with its context. Trimming at V came to 6 bases and at J to 2 bases, leaving 2 bases not matched to a gene. The V gene's germline CDR1 is ENHRY and CDR2 SYGVKD. The CDR3 has 14 residues. This sample stems from a study of blood T cell repertoires in COVID-19. Study in general: Whether acute or convalescent, the COVID-19 samples came from the United States, Italy and Spain.

Original data processing: Counts of nucleated cells, estimated from reference gene primer amplification, were obtained. Generated by immunoSEQ multiplex PCR, the TCRdb table keeps only in-frame clones and is missing some. D and trimming were read from the DNA, whereas the V and J calls and clone size are those reported in that table. The sample records approximately 32,000 clones, 85% to 90% being singletons. This TCR came from a woman aged 70 to 79 with active COVID-19. V usage is TRBV10-3 and J usage is TRBJ2-1, with 9 bases fitting TRBD2. The sample taken for sequencing was peripheral blood. CDR3 nucleotide sequence: TGTGCCATCAGAGCGGGGGGCACCTACAATGAGCAGTTCTTC. Translated: CAIRAGGTYNEQFF.